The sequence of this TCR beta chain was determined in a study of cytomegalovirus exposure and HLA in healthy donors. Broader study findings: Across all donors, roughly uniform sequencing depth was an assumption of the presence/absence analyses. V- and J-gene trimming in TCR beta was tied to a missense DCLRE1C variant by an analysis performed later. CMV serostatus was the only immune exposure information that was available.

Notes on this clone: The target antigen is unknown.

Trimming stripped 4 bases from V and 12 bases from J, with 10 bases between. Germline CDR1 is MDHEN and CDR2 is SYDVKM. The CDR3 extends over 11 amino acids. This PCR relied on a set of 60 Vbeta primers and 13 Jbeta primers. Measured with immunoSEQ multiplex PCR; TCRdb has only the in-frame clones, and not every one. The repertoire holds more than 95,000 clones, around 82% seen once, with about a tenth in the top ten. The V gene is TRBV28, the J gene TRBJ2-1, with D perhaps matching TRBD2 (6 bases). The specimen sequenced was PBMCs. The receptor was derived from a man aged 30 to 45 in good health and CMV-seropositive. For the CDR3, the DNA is TGTGCCAGCAGTTCCGGACTATTGCAGTTCTTC. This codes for CASSSGLLQFF.